This TCR beta chain was recovered during a study of T-cell reconstitution after alpha-beta-depleted transplantation in children. The CDR3 covers 15 residues. V was pared by 6 bases and J by 4 bases, with 5 bases of the junction left unmatched. Germline CDR1 is MNHEY and CDR2 is SVGAGI. Study results and limitations: Surviving recipient cells, namely T cells and thymic progenitors, were the source of high day-60 TCRbeta diversity in some patients. T cells produced anew were the main source of T-cell counts and diversity one year after transplant.

In regard to this clonotype: The antigen is unknown.

For TCRbeta, the library was prepared with unique molecular identifiers. TCRdb processed the PCR reads anew with MiXCR; each CDR3 protein has one entry. In the table there are approximately 500,000 distinct CDR3 sequences, under 12% of which are singletons. The V and J genes are TRBV6-5 and TRBJ2-6; TRBD1 matches at 8 bases. This receptor was obtained from a child aged 2 to 10 with inherited bone marrow failure, due to receive a stem cell transplant. The source material was PBMCs, sampled before TCRalphabeta/CD19-depleted stem cell transplant. CDR3 in amino acids: CASRPTGGGANVLTF. CDR3 sequence (DNA): TGTGCCAGCAGACCAACAGGGGGGGGGGCCAACGTCCTGACTTTC.